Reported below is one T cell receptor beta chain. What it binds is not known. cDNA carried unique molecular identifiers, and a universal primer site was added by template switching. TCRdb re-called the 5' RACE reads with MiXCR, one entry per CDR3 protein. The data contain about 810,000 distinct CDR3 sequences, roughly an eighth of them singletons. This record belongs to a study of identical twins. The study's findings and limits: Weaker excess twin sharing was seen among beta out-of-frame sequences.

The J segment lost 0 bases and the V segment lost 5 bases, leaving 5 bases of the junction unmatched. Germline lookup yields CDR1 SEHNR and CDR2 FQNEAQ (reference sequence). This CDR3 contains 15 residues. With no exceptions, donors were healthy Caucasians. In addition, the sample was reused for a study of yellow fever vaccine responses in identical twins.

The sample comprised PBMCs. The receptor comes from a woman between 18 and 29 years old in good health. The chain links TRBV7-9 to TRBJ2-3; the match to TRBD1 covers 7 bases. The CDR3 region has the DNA TGTGCCAGCAGCACGGGACAGTCTAGCACAGATACGCAGTATTTT. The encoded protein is CASSTGQSSTDTQYF.